This T cell receptor (beta chain) appears in the sequencing data of a study of cytomegalovirus exposure and HLA in healthy donors. Study context: As an earlier analysis found, 150 million to 200 million T cells yielded about 120 million unique TCR beta sequences. There were fewer than 500 genotyped donors. Of these, roughly 82% fell in the genetic ancestry cluster associated with self-reported Caucasian donors.

In the PCR, 60 Vbeta and 13 Jbeta primers were used. Method: immunoSEQ multiplex PCR; TCRdb's copy keeps in-frame clones and lacks some. Seen here are around 150,000 clones, roughly 90% observed once, and the top ten hold roughly 0.5%. A note on this clone: What it binds is not known.

Study findings and constraints: For most TCR beta V segments, an earlier analysis put the productive rate at about 87% or about 30% of the time. Association with HLA alleles at 0.05 false discovery rate was found for 16,951 TCR beta sequences in a later analysis.

The material sequenced was PBMCs. The source of this sequence is a middle-aged woman in good health and CMV-seronegative.

The DNA of the CDR3 is TGTGCCAGCAGTAGGGGACTAGCGGGTATCCTTGAGCAGTTCTTC. The encoded protein is CASSRGLAGILEQFF. The J gene is TRBJ2-1, the V gene TRBV9, with 12 positions matching TRBD2. Losses at the gene ends were 5 bases for V and 9 bases for J; bases not matched to a gene: 9. CDR3 size: 15 residues. Germline V gene lookup returns CDR1 SGDLS and CDR2 YYNGEE. Supplemented by reference TRBV9 and TRBJ2-1, the full variable domain reads DSGVTQTPKHLITATGQRVTLRCSPRSGDLSVYWYQQSLDQGLQFLIQYYNGEERAKGNILERFSAQQFPDLHSELNLSSLELGDSALYFCASSRGLAGILEQFFGPGTRLTVL.